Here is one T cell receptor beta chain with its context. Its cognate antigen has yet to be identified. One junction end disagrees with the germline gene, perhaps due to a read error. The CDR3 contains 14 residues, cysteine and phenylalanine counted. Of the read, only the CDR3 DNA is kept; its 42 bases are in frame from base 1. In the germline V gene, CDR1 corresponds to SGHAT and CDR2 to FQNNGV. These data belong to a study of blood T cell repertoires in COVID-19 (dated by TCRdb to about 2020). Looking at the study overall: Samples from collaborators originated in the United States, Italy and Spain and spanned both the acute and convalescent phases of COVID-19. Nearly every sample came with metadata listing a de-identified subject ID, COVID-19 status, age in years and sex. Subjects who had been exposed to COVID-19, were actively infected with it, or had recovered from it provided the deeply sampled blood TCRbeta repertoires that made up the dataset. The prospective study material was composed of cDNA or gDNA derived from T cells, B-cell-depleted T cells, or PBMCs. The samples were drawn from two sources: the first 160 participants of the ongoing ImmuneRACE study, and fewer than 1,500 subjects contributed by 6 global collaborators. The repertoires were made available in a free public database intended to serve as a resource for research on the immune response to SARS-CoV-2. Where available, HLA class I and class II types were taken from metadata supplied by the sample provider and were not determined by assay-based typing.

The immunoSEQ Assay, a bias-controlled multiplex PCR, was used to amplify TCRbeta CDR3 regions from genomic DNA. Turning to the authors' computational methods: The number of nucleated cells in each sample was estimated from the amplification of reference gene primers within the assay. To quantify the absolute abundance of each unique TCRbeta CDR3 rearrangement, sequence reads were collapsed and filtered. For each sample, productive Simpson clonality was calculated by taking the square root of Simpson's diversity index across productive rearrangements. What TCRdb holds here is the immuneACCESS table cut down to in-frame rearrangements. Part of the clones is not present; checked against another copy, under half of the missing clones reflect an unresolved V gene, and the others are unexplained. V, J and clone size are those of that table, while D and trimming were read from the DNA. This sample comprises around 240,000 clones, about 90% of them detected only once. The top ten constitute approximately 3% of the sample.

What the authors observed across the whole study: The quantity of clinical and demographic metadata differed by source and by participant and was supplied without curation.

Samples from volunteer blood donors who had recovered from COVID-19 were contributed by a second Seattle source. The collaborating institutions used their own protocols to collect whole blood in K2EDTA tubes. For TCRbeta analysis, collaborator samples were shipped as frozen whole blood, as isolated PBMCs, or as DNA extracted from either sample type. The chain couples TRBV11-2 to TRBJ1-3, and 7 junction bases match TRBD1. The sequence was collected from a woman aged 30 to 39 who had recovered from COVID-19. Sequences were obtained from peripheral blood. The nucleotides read TGTGCCAGCAGCCTAGACAGGGCTGGAAACACCATATATTTT. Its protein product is CASSLDRAGNTIYF.